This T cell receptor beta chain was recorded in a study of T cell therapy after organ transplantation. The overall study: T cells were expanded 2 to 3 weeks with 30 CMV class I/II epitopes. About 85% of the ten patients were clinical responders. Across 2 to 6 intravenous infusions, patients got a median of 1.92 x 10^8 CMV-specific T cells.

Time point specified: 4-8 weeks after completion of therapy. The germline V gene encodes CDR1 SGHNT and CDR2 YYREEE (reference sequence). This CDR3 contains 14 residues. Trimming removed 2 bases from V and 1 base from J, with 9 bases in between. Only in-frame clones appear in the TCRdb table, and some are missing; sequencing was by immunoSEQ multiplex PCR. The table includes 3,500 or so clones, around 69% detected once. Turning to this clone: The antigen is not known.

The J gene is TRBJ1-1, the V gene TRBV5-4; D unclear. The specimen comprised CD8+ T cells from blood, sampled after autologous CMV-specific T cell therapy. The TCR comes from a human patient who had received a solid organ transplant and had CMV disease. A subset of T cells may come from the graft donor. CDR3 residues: CASSLGLTNTEAFF. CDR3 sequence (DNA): TGTGCCAGCAGCTTAGGTTTAACGAACACTGAAGCTTTCTTT.